This record covers a single T cell receptor beta chain. Trimming cost V 0 bases and J 4 bases, with 11 bases left between them. Germline CDR1 SGDLS, CDR2 YYNGEE. This CDR3 has 14 residues. Sequencing used immunoSEQ multiplex PCR; TCRdb keeps in-frame clones, though not all of them. The sample gives 35,000 to 50,000 clones, 89% of which show up once; under 0.8% is in the top ten. These data come from a study of T cell changes during pregnancy in multiple sclerosis. The chain recombines TRBV9 with TRBJ2-7, with D perhaps TRBD1 (6 bases). Sample: CD4+ T cells from peripheral blood mononuclear cells, taken in the first trimester of pregnancy. This TCR derives from a female donor with multiple sclerosis, enrolled in a pregnancy study. CDR3 loop: CASSVDQGFYEQYF. In DNA form, the CDR3 reads TGTGCCAGCAGCGTAGATCAGGGGTTTTACGAGCAGTACTTC.